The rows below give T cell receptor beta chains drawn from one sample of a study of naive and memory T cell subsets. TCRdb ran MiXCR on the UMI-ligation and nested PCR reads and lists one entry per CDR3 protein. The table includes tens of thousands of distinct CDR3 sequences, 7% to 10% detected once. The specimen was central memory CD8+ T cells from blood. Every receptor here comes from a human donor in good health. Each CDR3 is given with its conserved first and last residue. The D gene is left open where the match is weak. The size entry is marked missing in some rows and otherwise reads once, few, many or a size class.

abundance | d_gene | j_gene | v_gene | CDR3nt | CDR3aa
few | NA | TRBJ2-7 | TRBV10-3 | TGTGCCATCAGCTGGGGCTCCCGAAATCCGGGACCGGGGGCAATCTACGAGCAGTACTTC | CAISWGSRNPGPGAIYEQYF
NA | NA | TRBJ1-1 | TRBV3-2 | TGTGCCAGCAGCCAAGATCTATTGGAACCCAACACTGAAGCTTTCTTT | CASSQDLLEPNTEAFF
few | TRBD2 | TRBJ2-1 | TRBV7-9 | TGTGCCAGCAGCCCACCGGACTGGCTCGGGGGGAGTTTCTACAATGAGCAGTTCTTC | CASSPPDWLGGSFYNEQFF
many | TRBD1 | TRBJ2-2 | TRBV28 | TGTGCCAGCAGACCCTGGGACAGGATGAAGGACGGGGAGCTGTTTTTT | CASRPWDRMKDGELFF
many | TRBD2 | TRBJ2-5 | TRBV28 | TGTGCCAGCAGGATTAGCGGGACCAGGAGGGAGACCCAGTACTTC | CASRISGTRRETQYF
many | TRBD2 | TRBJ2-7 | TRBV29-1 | TGCAGCGTCACGCTCAGAGCGGGAGGGCCAGACGAGCAGTACTTC | CSVTLRAGGPDEQYF
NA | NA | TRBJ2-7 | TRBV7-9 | TGTGCCAGCAGCGGCCAGAACTACGAGCAGTACTTC | CASSGQNYEQYF
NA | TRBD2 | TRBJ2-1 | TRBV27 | TGTGCCAGCAGTTTATGGCTAGCGGGAGATCTTGAGCAGTTCTTC | CASSLWLAGDLEQFF
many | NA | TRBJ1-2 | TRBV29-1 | TGCAGCGTTGACGAGTTGGGCGGCTATGGCTACACCTTC | CSVDELGGYGYTF
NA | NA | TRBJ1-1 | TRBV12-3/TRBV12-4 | TGTGCCAGCAGTTCTCTGCCGGGGACTGAAGCTTTCTTT | CASSSLPGTEAFF
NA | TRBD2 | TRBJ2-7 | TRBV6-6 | TGTGCCAGCAGTGAGACTAGCGGGCCCTACGAGCAGTACTTC | CASSETSGPYEQYF
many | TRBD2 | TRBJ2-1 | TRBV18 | TGTGCCAGCTCACCACTCCTAGCGGGAGGCGATGAGCAGTTCTTC | CASSPLLAGGDEQFF
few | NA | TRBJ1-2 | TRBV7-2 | TGTGCCAGCAGTCCAGTGGCGGGGGGCGCGTATGGCTACACCTTC | CASSPVAGGAYGYTF
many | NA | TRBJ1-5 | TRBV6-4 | TGTGCCAGCAGTGTGGCAGGTAATCAGCCCCAGCATTTT | CASSVAGNQPQHF
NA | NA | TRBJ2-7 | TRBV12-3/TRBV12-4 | TGTGCCAGCAGTGTCCGGGGGTATCAATCCTACGAGCAGTACTTC | CASSVRGYQSYEQYF
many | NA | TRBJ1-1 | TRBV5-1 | TGCGCCAGCAGCTTGTGGGGGAACACTGAAGCTTTCTTT | CASSLWGNTEAFF
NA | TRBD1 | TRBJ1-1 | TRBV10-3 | TGTGCCATCAGTGGTAACAGGGGTTCCAACACTGAAGCTTTCTTT | CAISGNRGSNTEAFF
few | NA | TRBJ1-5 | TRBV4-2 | TGTGCCAGCACCGACAGGCACGGGGATTGGCAGCCCCAGCATTTT | CASTDRHGDWQPQHF
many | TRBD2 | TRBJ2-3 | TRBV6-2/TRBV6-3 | TGTGCCAGCAGTTACACTAGCGGGAGCACAGATACGCAGTATTTT | CASSYTSGSTDTQYF
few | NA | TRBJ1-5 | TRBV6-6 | TGTGCCAGCAGTATCCTGGGGTTACAGCCCCAGCATTTT | CASSILGLQPQHF
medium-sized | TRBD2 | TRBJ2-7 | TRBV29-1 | TGCAGCGTTGAGGAGACTAGCGGGACCTACGAGCAGTACTTC | CSVEETSGTYEQYF
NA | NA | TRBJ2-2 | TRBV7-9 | TGTGCCAGCAGCTCTTCAAGGGACACCGGGGAGCTGTTTTTT | CASSSSRDTGELFF
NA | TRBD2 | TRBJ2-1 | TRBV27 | TGTGCCAGCAGTTTACAGCGGGAGAGTTTCAATGAGCAGTTCTTC | CASSLQRESFNEQFF
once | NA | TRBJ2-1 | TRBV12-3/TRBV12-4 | TGTGCCAGCAGTTTTGCGGTACCAGGCTCCTACAATGAGCAGTTCTTC | CASSFAVPGSYNEQFF
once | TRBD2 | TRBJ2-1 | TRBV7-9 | TGTGCCAGCAGCCGTGAGCGGGAGCTATCCTACAATGAGCAGTTCTTC | CASSRERELSYNEQFF
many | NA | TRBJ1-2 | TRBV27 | TGTGCCAGCAGATACCAGGGGTCTACTGGCTACACCTTC | CASRYQGSTGYTF
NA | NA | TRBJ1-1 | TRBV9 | TGTGCCAGCAGCGTAGCTTCAGGGTCAGAGATCACTGAAGCTTTCTTT | CASSVASGSEITEAFF
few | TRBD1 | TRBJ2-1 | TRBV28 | TGTGCCAGCAGCTCGGTGACAGGGGTCTATGAGCAGTTCTTC | CASSSVTGVYEQFF
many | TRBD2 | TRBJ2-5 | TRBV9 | TGTGCCAGCAGCGTATTAGGCGGGAGCGGAGAGACCCAGTACTTC | CASSVLGGSGETQYF
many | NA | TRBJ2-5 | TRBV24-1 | TGTGCCACCAGTGCATCAGGGGCCGGGGAGACCCAGTACTTC | CATSASGAGETQYF
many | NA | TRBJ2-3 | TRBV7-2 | TGTGCCAGCAGCTTAGGGTGGGACCCAGCCTACACAGATACGCAGTATTTT | CASSLGWDPAYTDTQYF
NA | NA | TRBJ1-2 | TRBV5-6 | TGTGCCAGCAGCCCCGGGGCCTCGGGCTACACCTTC | CASSPGASGYTF
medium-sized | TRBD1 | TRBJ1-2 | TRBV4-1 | TGCGCCAGCAGCCAAGCGGGGACAGTACCTAACTATGGCTACACCTTC | CASSQAGTVPNYGYTF
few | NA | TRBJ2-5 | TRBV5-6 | TGTGCCAGCAGCTTGGAACAGCCAAAACAGTACTTC | CASSLEQPKQYF
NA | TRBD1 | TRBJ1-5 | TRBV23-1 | TGCGCCAGCAGTCCGAGTGGGACAGGGCTTTCTCCCAATCAGCCCCAGCATTTT | CASSPSGTGLSPNQPQHF
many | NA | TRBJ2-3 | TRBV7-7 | TGTGCTAGCAGCTTGGGTCCTACTAGCACAGATACGCAGTATTTT | CASSLGPTSTDTQYF
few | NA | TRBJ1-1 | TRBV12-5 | TGTGCTAGTGGACCGGACAAGAACACTGAAGCTTTCTTT | CASGPDKNTEAFF
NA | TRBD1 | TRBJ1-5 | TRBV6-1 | TGTGCCAGCAGAGCGGGACAGGGGAATCAGCCCCAGCATTTT | CASRAGQGNQPQHF
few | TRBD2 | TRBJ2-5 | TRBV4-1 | TGCGCCAGCAGCCCTACCAGGGGGCTAGCGGGAGCGGAGACCCAGTACTTC | CASSPTRGLAGAETQYF
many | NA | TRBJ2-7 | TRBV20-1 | TGCAGTGCCCTTTCGAACTACGAGCAGTACTTC | CSALSNYEQYF
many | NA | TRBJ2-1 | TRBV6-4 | TGTGCCAGCAGTGAAGGTCTCAGGGACCACAATGAGCAGTTCTTC | CASSEGLRDHNEQFF
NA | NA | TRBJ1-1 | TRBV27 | TGTGCCAGCAGTTCAGGGATGAACACTGAAGATTTCTTT | CASSSGMNTEDFF
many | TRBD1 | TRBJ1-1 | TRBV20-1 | TGCAGTGCCACAGAGACAGGGGGGGACACTGAAGCTTTCTTT | CSATETGGDTEAFF
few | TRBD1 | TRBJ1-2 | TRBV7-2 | TGTGCCAGCAGCTTAGTCGGAGGGGGCCCAGGTTATGGTGGCTACACCTTC | CASSLVGGGPGYGGYTF